This TCR beta chain derives from a study of cytomegalovirus exposure and HLA in healthy donors. General study points: Among TCR sequences, most were rare, though some public TCRs appeared in many donors. Confirmation was obtained in vitro that a few CMV-associated chains are specific for CMV antigens.

The CDR3 sequence is 15 residues long. Germline V gives CDR1 SGHRS, CDR2 YFSETQ. For this clone: The antigen remains undetermined.

The PCR ran on 60 Vbeta and 13 Jbeta primers. The method was immunoSEQ multiplex PCR; TCRdb's version includes in-frame clones alone and lacks a portion of them. Among roughly 190,000 clones listed, about 83% were seen once. Sequenced sample: PBMCs. The clonotype comes from a woman between 45 and 60 years old in good health and CMV-seropositive. This chain connects TRBV5-1 to TRBJ2-5, with 9 positions matching TRBD2. The tail of the sequence fits TRBJ2-7 better, so the J call may be wrong. The CDR3 coding sequence is TGCGCCAGCAGCCGCGGCGGGGGACTAGCTTACGAGCAGTACTTC. Its protein is CASSRGGGLAYEQYF.